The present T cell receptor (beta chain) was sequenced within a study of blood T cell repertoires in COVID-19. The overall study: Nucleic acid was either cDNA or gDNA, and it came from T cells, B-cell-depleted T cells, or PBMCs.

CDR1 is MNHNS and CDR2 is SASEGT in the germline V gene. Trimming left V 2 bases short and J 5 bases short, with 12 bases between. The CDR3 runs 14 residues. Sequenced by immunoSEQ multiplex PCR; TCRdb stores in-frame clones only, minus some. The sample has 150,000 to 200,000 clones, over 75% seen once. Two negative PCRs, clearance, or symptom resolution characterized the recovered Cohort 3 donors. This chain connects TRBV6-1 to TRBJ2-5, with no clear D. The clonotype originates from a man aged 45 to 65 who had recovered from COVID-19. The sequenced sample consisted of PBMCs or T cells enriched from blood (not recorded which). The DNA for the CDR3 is TGTGCCAGCAGTGAATTTTATCCCGCGGAGACCCAGTACTTC. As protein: CASSEFYPAETQYF.